The 20 T cell receptor beta chains below all came from one sample that was sequenced in a study of Ad26.COV2.S vaccination and SARS-CoV-2 variants. Assay used: immunoSEQ multiplex PCR; TCRdb lists only in-frame clones, some missing. The profile covers roughly 350,000 clones, with about nine tenths appearing a single time and around 3.6% taken by the ten largest. Documented treatment: roughly 18 received Ad26.COV2.S at low or high dose, single or two shots; about five received placebo; per-sample allocation not given. After the first vaccine or placebo injection, samples were drawn on day 63. Sequenced material: peripheral blood, taken in a trial of Ad26.COV2.S vaccine versus placebo. The receptors derive from a person aged 18 to 65 who received the Ad26.COV2.S COVID-19 vaccine or a placebo.

Here the CDR3 DNA reads TGTGCCAGCAGCCCCGGTGGCCACGAGCAGTACTTC. This codes for CASSPGGHEQYF. This chain connects TRBV12-3 or TRBV12-4 to TRBJ2-7; D remains ambiguous. V lost 6 bases and J 5 bases, leaving 11 bases between the germline ends. The length of the CDR3 is 12 residues.

The chain couples TRBV12-3 or TRBV12-4 to TRBJ2-3; D call uncertain. Trimming shortened V by 5 bases and J by 6 bases, and 6 bases separated the two germline ends. The CDR3 contains 11 residues. Written as DNA, the CDR3 is TGTGCCAGCAGTCGTTACGATACGCAGTATTTT. This gives the protein CASSRYDTQYF.

This clone has a single count. The gene calls are TRBV27 and TRBJ1-1; D not certain. The CDR3 spans 14 residues. The germline V gene encodes CDR1 MNHEY and CDR2 SMNVEV (reference sequence). V lost 3 bases and J 4 bases, leaving 12 bases between the germline ends. In nucleotides, the CDR3 is TGTGCCAGCAGTTTTTTGGGTGGAGGCACTGAAGCTTTCTTT. Protein product: CASSFLGGGTEAFF.

The chain recombines TRBV6-5 with TRBJ2-7; D uncertain. This CDR3 is built from 15 residues. Trimming took off 6 bases at V and 0 bases at J, with 15 bases between the two ends. Germline assignment: CDR1 MNHEY and CDR2 SVGAGI. CDR3 sequence: CASSPYRQLSYEQYF. DNA for the CDR3: TGTGCCAGCAGCCCATACCGGCAGCTCTCCTACGAGCAGTACTTC.

The chain uses TRBV19 and TRBJ2-3; TRBD2 agrees at 12 bases. This CDR3 has 17 residues. The junction had 7 bases not matched to a gene; V was cut back by 4 bases and J by 2 bases. Germline V gives CDR1 LNHDA, CDR2 SQIVND (reference sequence). In DNA, the CDR3 is TGTGCCAGTAGTACTAGCGGGGGGGCCCGCCCCACAGATACGCAGTATTTT. This codes for CASSTSGGARPTDTQYF.

This clone was observed a few times. The rearrangement links TRBV6-6 to TRBJ2-5; D ambiguous. There are 13 residues in the CDR3. V lost 0 bases and J lost 3, with 5 bases in between. Germline assignment: CDR1 MNHNY and CDR2 SVGAGI (reference sequence). The CDR3 DNA sequence: TGTGCCAGCAGTTACTCGAGGAAAGAGACCCAGTACTTC. As protein: CASSYSRKETQYF.

The chain carries TRBV6-2 or TRBV6-3 and TRBJ1-1, with 8 bases identical to TRBD1. The CDR3 loop spans 17 amino acids. Germline CDR1 MNHEY, CDR2 SVGEGT. V was clipped by 2 bases and J by 1 base; unmatched bases: 9. The CDR3 coding sequence is TGTGCCAGCAGTTACGAAAGGACAGGGACCTCGAACACTGAAGCTTTCTTT. It specifies CASSYERTGTSNTEAFF.

The V call is TRBV4-2, the J call TRBJ2-7; TRBD1 might be the D (6 bases). The CDR3 covers 15 residues. Looked up from germline, CDR1 is LGHNA and CDR2 is YNFKEQ. The ends were cut back, 1 base at V and 5 bases at J, with 15 bases in the middle. This CDR3 is CASSQVFQDSNEQYF. The CDR3 bases are TGTGCCAGCAGCCAAGTATTCCAGGACAGTAACGAGCAGTACTTC.

The J gene is TRBJ2-5, the V gene TRBV5-4; D call uncertain. The V gene's germline CDR1 is SGHNT and CDR2 YYREEE (reference sequence). V lost 0 bases and J lost 3, with 9 bases in between. This CDR3 is built from 14 residues. DNA for the CDR3: TGTGCCAGCAGCTTGGGAGGACCGAAAGAGACCCAGTACTTC. As protein: CASSLGGPKETQYF.

This clone showed up just once. This rearrangement joins TRBV5-8 to TRBJ1-3, with 8 bases fitting TRBD1. The CDR3 extends over 16 amino acids. V lost 1 base, J lost 4 bases, and 7 bases stayed unmatched. Germline loops: CDR1 SGHTS, CDR2 YDEGEE. The CDR3 region is CASSLWTGNTGNTIYF. In DNA, the CDR3 is TGTGCCAGCAGCTTGTGGACAGGGAACACGGGAAACACCATATATTTT.

This chain uses TRBV15 with TRBJ1-1; D uncertain. There are 16 residues in the CDR3. Germline V gives CDR1 LNHNV, CDR2 YYDKDF (reference sequence). Trimming removed 0 bases at V and 1 base at J, with 12 bases between. The CDR3, as DNA: TGTGCCACCAGCAGAGATTATCGGCAAGGGAACACTGAAGCTTTCTTT. Encoded protein: CATSRDYRQGNTEAFF.

The rearrangement links TRBV7-6 to TRBJ1-3; D uncertain. The germline V gene has CDR1 SGHVS and CDR2 FNYEAQ. The CDR3 has 13 amino acids. V was clipped by 5 bases and J by 6 bases, with 11 bases between them. The CDR3 DNA is TGTGCCAGCAGCCCCCTATTTGAAAACACCATATATTTT. Amino acids: CASSPLFENTIYF.

The chain joins TRBV6-1 to TRBJ1-1; 9 bases fit TRBD1. The CDR3 contains 16 residues. V lost 4 bases and J lost 2; bases outside the gene matches: 8. CDR1 MNHNS and CDR2 SASEGT come from the germline V gene. The CDR3 sequence is CASSGTGAMGNTEAFF. In DNA form, the CDR3 reads TGTGCCAGCAGTGGGACAGGGGCTATGGGAAACACTGAAGCTTTCTTT.

With regard to this clone: A much larger clone lies one base from this, so it may be a read error. This rearrangement joins TRBV10-3 to TRBJ1-1; D remains unclear. Per the germline V gene, CDR1 is ENHRY and CDR2 is SYGVKD. The CDR3 totals 11 residues. V was trimmed by 1 base and J by 3 bases, leaving 0 bases between them. Here the CDR3 DNA reads TGTGCCATCAGTGAGTACACTGAAGCTTTCTTT. Protein: CAISEYTEAFF.

The V and J genes are TRBV6-2 or TRBV6-3 and TRBJ1-1; D ambiguous. The V gene lost 6 bases and the J gene lost 1 base, with 9 bases spanning the gap. The CDR3 is made up of 13 amino acids. Germline CDR1 and CDR2: MNHEY and SVGEGT. CDR3 in amino acids: CASSPVWNTEAFF. The CDR3 nucleotides are TGTGCCAGCAGCCCTGTGTGGAACACTGAAGCTTTCTTT.

This chain joins TRBV19 and TRBJ1-4; the match to TRBD1 covers 7 bases. Per germline, CDR1 LNHDA and CDR2 SQIVND (reference sequence). V lost 8 bases and J lost 7; bases outside the gene matches: 7. This CDR3 has 13 residues. CDR3 sequence reads: CASRRQGVEKLFF. CDR3 sequence (DNA): TGTGCCAGTCGGAGACAGGGTGTTGAAAAACTGTTTTTT.

CDR3: CASSDYNEQFF. The DNA of the CDR3 is TGTGCCAGCAGTGATTACAATGAGCAGTTCTTC. The chain employs TRBV25-1 and TRBJ2-1; D is unclear. This CDR3 comprises 11 residues. The V and J ends lost 3 bases and 4 bases respectively, with 1 base between them. The V gene's germline CDR1 is MGHDK and CDR2 SYGVNS.

The J gene is TRBJ1-1, the V gene TRBV6-2 or TRBV6-3; D gene unclear. This CDR3 spans 11 amino acids. Germline CDR1 MNHEY, CDR2 SVGEGT. V lost 5 bases to trimming and J lost 5 bases, with 6 bases between them. The CDR3 region is CASSVRTEAFF. Written as DNA, the CDR3 is TGTGCCAGCAGTGTACGTACTGAAGCTTTCTTT.

The CDR3 DNA reads as TGTGCCAGCAGCTCAGAGGGACAGGGGGACGGCTACACCTTC. This encodes CASSSEGQGDGYTF. The chain has TRBV5-8 and TRBJ1-2, with 11 positions matching TRBD1. The CDR3 runs to 14 residues. V gave up 3 bases and J gave up 8 bases; unmatched junction bases: 6. Germline V CDR1 and CDR2: SGHTS, YDEGEE.

The genes are TRBV27 and TRBJ2-7; 7 positions agree with TRBD2. This CDR3 is built from 16 residues. Germline CDR1 reads MNHEY; CDR2 reads SMNVEV (reference sequence). Germline trimming cut 3 bases from V and 4 bases from J; bases unmatched to any gene: 12. CDR3 sequence: CASSFGRPAGLYEQYF. In DNA form, the CDR3 reads TGTGCCAGCAGTTTCGGCAGGCCAGCGGGGTTGTACGAGCAGTACTTC.